This T cell receptor beta chain appears in the sequencing data of a study of T cell changes during pregnancy in multiple sclerosis. Here immunoSEQ multiplex PCR was the method, and the copy in TCRdb shows in-frame clones only, minus some. The sample includes around 27,000 clones, over 85% of them seen just once. The germline V gene has CDR1 SEHNR and CDR2 FQNEAQ (reference sequence). The CDR3 runs 14 residues. V gave up 3 bases and J gave up 5 bases, with 10 bases separating them. This chain connects TRBV7-9 to TRBJ1-4; TRBD1 is a possible D gene (5 bases). The sample was CD4+ T cells from peripheral blood mononuclear cells, taken in the first trimester of pregnancy. The TCR originated in a female donor with multiple sclerosis, enrolled in a pregnancy study. The CDR3 DNA reads as TGTGCCAGCAGCTTGTCCAGGGTCAATGAAAAACTGTTTTTT. Its translation: CASSLSRVNEKLFF.